This T cell receptor beta chain stems from a study of blood T cell repertoires in COVID-19. For the study at large: The United States, Italy and Spain were the sources of the acute and convalescent COVID-19 samples.

CDR1 MNHEY and CDR2 SMNVEV come from the germline V gene (reference sequence). CDR3 length: 15 residues. V shed 5 bases, J shed 6 bases, and the junction held 7 bases outside the gene matches. Study processing details: By means of reference gene primer amplification, nucleated cell counts were estimated. Sequencing was performed with immunoSEQ multiplex PCR; in TCRdb, only in-frame clones are kept and a portion is missing. The DNA was the basis for D and trimming; V, J and clone size are from that table. The sample shows roughly 700,000 clones, over 80% of them seen only once. The chain recombines TRBV27 with TRBJ2-7; TRBD2 aligns across 13 bases. The specimen was peripheral blood. This clonotype originated in a woman aged 18-29 years with acute or convalescent COVID-19. The DNA for the CDR3 is TGTGCCAGCAGTGAAACTAGCGGGGGGGTTGGCGAGCAGTACTTC. Its protein product is CASSETSGGVGEQYF.